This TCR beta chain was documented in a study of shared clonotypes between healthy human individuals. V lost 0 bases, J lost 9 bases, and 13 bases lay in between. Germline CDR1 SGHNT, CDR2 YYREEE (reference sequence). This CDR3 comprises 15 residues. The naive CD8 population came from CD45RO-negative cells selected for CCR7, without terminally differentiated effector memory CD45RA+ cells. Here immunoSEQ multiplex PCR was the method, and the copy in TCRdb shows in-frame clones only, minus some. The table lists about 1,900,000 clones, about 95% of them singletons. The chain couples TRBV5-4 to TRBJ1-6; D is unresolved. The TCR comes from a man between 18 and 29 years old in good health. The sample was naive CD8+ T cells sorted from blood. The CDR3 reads CASSLAKGLSSPLHF. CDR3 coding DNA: TGTGCCAGCAGCTTGGCCAAAGGGTTGTCTTCACCCCTCCACTTT.